This T cell receptor (beta chain) was sequenced for a study of T cells in Graves' hyperthyroidism and ophthalmopathy. Amplified TCR beta CDR3 regions came from RNA transcripts. In the first-round RT-PCR of the TCR CDR3, the HTBI primer set was used. In TCRdb, the multiplex PCR reads were re-called with MiXCR into one record per CDR3 protein. The sample includes about 600,000 distinct CDR3 sequences, about 14% of them seen just once. Researchers barred patients who had uncontrolled infection, other autoimmune disease, pregnancy or lactation. Sequences were obtained from blood. This sequence originates from a woman aged 45-65 years with Graves' ophthalmopathy.

The CDR3 DNA reads TGTGCCAGCAGCTTCCTACGGGGCTCACCTTACAATGAGCAGTTCTTC. The encoded protein is CASSFLRGSPYNEQFF. The rearrangement links TRBV3-1 to TRBJ2-1; either TRBD1 or TRBD2 may supply D (5 bases each). The CDR3 runs to 16 residues. CDR1 and CDR2 (germline): LGHDT, YNNKEL (reference sequence). With 5 bases removed from V and 4 bases from J, the gap between germline ends came to 18 bases.